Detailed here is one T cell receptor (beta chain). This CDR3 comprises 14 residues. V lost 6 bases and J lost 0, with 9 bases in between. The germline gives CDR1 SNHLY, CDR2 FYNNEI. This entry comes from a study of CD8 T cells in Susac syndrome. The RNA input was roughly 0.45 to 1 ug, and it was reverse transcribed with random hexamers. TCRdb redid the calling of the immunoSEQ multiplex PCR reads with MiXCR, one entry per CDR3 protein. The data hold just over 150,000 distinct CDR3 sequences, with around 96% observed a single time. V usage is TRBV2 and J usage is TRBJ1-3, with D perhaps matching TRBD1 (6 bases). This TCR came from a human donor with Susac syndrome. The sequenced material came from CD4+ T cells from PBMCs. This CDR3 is CASSGGFSGNTIYF. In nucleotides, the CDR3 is TGTGCCAGCAGCGGGGGCTTCTCTGGAAACACCATATATTTT.